This entry lists 27 T cell receptor beta chains sequenced from one sample in a study of blood T cells in healthy people across ages. Primed by a sample-barcoded 5' primer and a J-beta primer mix, a second PCR proceeded for roughly 6 to 12 cycles. TCRdb independently ran MiXCR on the 5' RACE reads; one entry per CDR3 protein. Seen here are hundreds of thousands of distinct CDR3 sequences, under 50% observed once, and the top ten hold 13%. Specimen: blood. The origin of the receptors is a man aged 25 to 40 in good health.

The CDR3 bases are TGTGCCAGCAGCTTAGGGGGACTAGCTATCGAGCAGTACTTC. It translates to CASSLGGLAIEQYF. The chain links TRBV7-9 to TRBJ2-7, with TRBD2 identical over 9 bases. Germline-derived CDR1 and CDR2 are SEHNR and FQNEAQ (reference sequence). V was pared by 1 base and J by 6 bases, with 4 bases of the junction left unmatched. The CDR3 contains 14 residues.

The gene calls are TRBV4-1 and TRBJ2-7; D is ambiguous. V dropped 1 base and J dropped 5 bases, with 6 bases sitting between them. This CDR3 region has 12 residues. The germline CDR1 and CDR2 sequences are MGHRA and YSYEKL. CDR3 in DNA: TGCGCCAGCAGCCAAGTTCAACACGAGCAGTACTTC. It codes for CASSQVQHEQYF.

The chain joins TRBV7-2 to TRBJ1-1, with D possibly TRBD1 on 6 matching bases. The CDR3 sequence is 18 residues long. The germline V and J ends were trimmed by 1 base and 4 bases, with 22 bases remaining between them. Germline CDR1 and CDR2: SGHTA and FQGNSA. Here the CDR3 reads CASSLVPIGGGGSTEAFF. In DNA, the CDR3 is TGTGCCAGCAGCTTAGTTCCAATCGGTGGGGGCGGGAGCACTGAAGCTTTCTTT.

This sequence joins TRBV4-2 and TRBJ2-6; D gene ambiguous. Trimming removed 0 bases at V and 9 bases at J, with 3 bases between. CDR3 length: 12 amino acids. Germline CDR1 LGHNA, CDR2 YNFKEQ. The chain's CDR3 is CASSQDHNVLTF. The CDR3 region has the DNA TGTGCCAGCAGCCAAGATCACAACGTCCTGACTTTC.

This chain joins TRBV7-2 and TRBJ2-3; 7 bases are shared with TRBD1. This CDR3 region has 16 residues. The germline V gene has CDR1 SGHTA and CDR2 FQGNSA. The ends lost 1 base at V and 1 base at J; junction bases unmatched: 5. Here the CDR3 reads CASSLGHRGGTDTQYF. DNA for the CDR3: TGTGCCAGCAGCTTAGGTCACAGGGGCGGCACAGATACGCAGTATTTT.

The chain has TRBV4-1 and TRBJ1-5, with a possible D match to TRBD1 (6 bases). Trimming took 0 bases from V and 7 from J, leaving 13 bases between them. The germline gives CDR1 MGHRA, CDR2 YSYEKL. This CDR3 has 15 residues. The CDR3 sequence: CASSQEGQGSQPQHF. CDR3 nucleotides: TGCGCCAGCAGCCAAGAGGGGCAGGGGAGCCAGCCCCAGCATTTT.

In this sample, this clonotype turned up a few times. This sequence joins TRBV5-1 and TRBJ2-7; D is unclear. Trimming pared 3 bases from V and 6 bases from J, leaving 7 bases between. Germline V CDR1 and CDR2: SGHRS, YFSETQ. The CDR3 covers 11 residues. As DNA, the CDR3 is TGCGCCAGCAGCTCCGTGCGCGAGCAGTACTTC. It yields the protein CASSSVREQYF. Based on the CDR3 plus reference TRBV5-1 and TRBJ2-7, the full variable domain is KAGVTQTPRYLIKTRGQQVTLSCSPISGHRSVSWYQQTPGQGLQFLFEYFSETQRNKGNFPGRFSGRQFSNSRSEMNVSTLELGDSALYLCASSSVREQYFGPGTRLTVT.

The CDR3 is CASSDQRNTEAFF. The CDR3 region has the DNA TGTGCCAGCAGTGATCAGAGGAACACTGAAGCTTTCTTT. This chain joins TRBV2 and TRBJ1-1; D is ambiguous. Germline V gene data show CDR1 as SNHLY and CDR2 as FYNNEI. The length of the CDR3 is 13 residues. V was cut by 3 bases and J by 1 base, with 6 bases left in between.

This clonotype showed up just a few times. The V call is TRBV4-2, the J call TRBJ2-1, with a tentative D call TRBD2 (6 bases). The CDR3 spans 14 residues. From germline, CDR1 is LGHNA and CDR2 YNFKEQ. V lost 0 bases to trimming and J lost 7 bases, with 10 bases between them. The DNA of the CDR3 is TGTGCCAGCAGCCAAGAATTAGCGGTGAATGAGCAGTTCTTC. Amino acids: CASSQELAVNEQFF.

This clonotype has more than one count but fewer than ten. The genes are TRBV14 and TRBJ2-1; a weak D match, TRBD2 (6 bases). Trimming removed 0 bases at V and 6 bases at J, with 9 bases between. The CDR3 runs to 14 residues. The germline gives CDR1 SGHDN, CDR2 FVKESK. CDR3 residues: CASSQDGSRNEQFF. The CDR3 nucleotides are TGTGCCAGCAGCCAAGACGGGAGCCGCAATGAGCAGTTCTTC.

The chain joins TRBV5-1 to TRBJ2-6; D perhaps matches TRBD1 (5 bases). Trimming pared 1 base from V and 2 bases from J, leaving 16 bases between. The CDR3 totals 18 residues. The germline CDR1 and CDR2 sequences are SGHRS and YFSETQ. The CDR3 loop reads CASSLRGSSLTGANVLTF. The CDR3 DNA reads TGCGCCAGCAGCTTGAGGGGCTCCTCTTTAACTGGGGCCAACGTCCTGACTTTC.

The CDR3 coding sequence is TGTGCCAGCAGCCCAACGACAGGGGCGAACATTCAGTACTTC. Protein sequence: CASSPTTGANIQYF. The chain combines TRBV7-3 with TRBJ2-4; 8 bases align to TRBD1. The CDR3 is 14 residues long. The V segment lost 5 bases and the J segment 7 bases; nucleotides outside the gene matches: 7. The V gene's germline CDR1 is SGHTA and CDR2 FQGTGA.

This clonotype showed up just a few times. The J gene is TRBJ2-1, the V gene TRBV10-3, with 10 positions matching TRBD2. The germline V gene encodes CDR1 ENHRY and CDR2 SYGVKD. This CDR3 contains 14 residues. Trimming took 3 bases from V and 6 from J; bases not matched to a gene: 2. The CDR3 here is CAISDSGGFNEQFF. The CDR3 DNA reads as TGTGCCATCAGTGATAGCGGGGGGTTCAATGAGCAGTTCTTC.

The sample holds many counts of this clonotype. This sequence joins TRBV29-1 and TRBJ2-5, with D tentatively TRBD2 (7 bases). This CDR3 spans 16 amino acids. The V and J ends lost 4 bases and 2 bases respectively, with 20 bases between them. CDR1 and CDR2 from the germline V gene are SQVTM and ANQGSEA. The chain's CDR3 is CSVADGGASPQETQYF. The DNA for the CDR3 is TGCAGCGTTGCCGATGGGGGGGCCTCCCCTCAAGAGACCCAGTACTTC. Drawing the rest from reference TRBV29-1 and TRBJ2-5, the complete variable domain is SAVISQKPSRDICQRGTSLTIQCQVDSQVTMMFWYRQQPGQSLTLIATANQGSEATYESGFVIDKFPISRPNLTFSTLTVSNMSPEDSSIYLCSVADGGASPQETQYFGPGTRLLVL.

J is TRBJ2-3 and V is TRBV6-5, with 9 bases aligning to TRBD2. The CDR3 loop spans 15 amino acids. Trimming at V came to 4 bases and at J to 5 bases, leaving 7 bases not matched to a gene. Germline loops: CDR1 MNHEY, CDR2 SVGAGI. This chain's CDR3 is CASSSIAGVVDTQYF. The DNA of the CDR3 is TGTGCCAGCAGTTCGATAGCGGGAGTGGTAGATACGCAGTATTTT.

CDR3 nucleotide sequence: TGTGCCAGCAGTGGCGGGACTCTCTACGAGCAGTACTTC. This sequence encodes CASSGGTLYEQYF. V usage is TRBV7-2 and J usage is TRBJ2-7, with D tentatively TRBD2 (6 bases). The V end was cut by 6 bases, the J end by 3 bases, with 12 bases between. CDR3 length: 13 amino acids. From germline, CDR1 is SGHTA and CDR2 FQGNSA.

This clonotype was counted only a few times. The gene calls are TRBV7-2 and TRBJ2-5; possibly TRBD1 or TRBD2 for D (6 bases each). Germline CDR1 reads SGHTA; CDR2 reads FQGNSA. The V gene lost 8 bases and the J gene lost 2 bases, with 18 bases spanning the gap. CDR3 length: 15 residues. CDR3 amino acids: CASSLGGGPQETQYF. CDR3 DNA sequence: TGTGCCAGCTCGTTAGGTGGGGGGCCTCAAGAGACCCAGTACTTC.

This clonotype was detected many times. The chain employs TRBV20-1 and TRBJ1-1, with a tentative D call TRBD1 (6 bases). V was pared by 1 base and J by 4 bases, with 13 bases between. CDR1 DFQATT and CDR2 SNEGSKA come from the germline V gene (reference sequence). The CDR3 runs to 14 residues. CDR3: CSARGAGAVTEAFF. CDR3 in DNA: TGCAGTGCTAGAGGGGCAGGGGCAGTCACTGAAGCTTTCTTT.

Here the CDR3 reads CASSPGGGAETQYF. The CDR3 nucleotides are TGTGCCAGCAGCCCCGGGGGGGGAGCAGAGACCCAGTACTTC. The gene calls are TRBV4-2 and TRBJ2-7; 8 nucleotides match TRBD2. The DNA end favors TRBJ2-5, so the J call may be wrong. The CDR3 spans 14 residues. Germline lookup yields CDR1 LGHNA and CDR2 YNFKEQ.

The rearrangement joins TRBV28 to TRBJ2-5; 14 bases agree with TRBD2. The CDR3 contains 15 residues. V trimming: 5 bases; J trimming: 6 bases; junction bases outside the gene matches: 5. Germline lookup yields CDR1 MDHEN and CDR2 SYDVKM. The CDR3 DNA sequence: TGTGCCAGCAGTCCCCGACTAGCGGGGGGGCAGACCCAGTACTTC. This sequence encodes CASSPRLAGGQTQYF.

Concerning this clonotype itself: At one boundary the junction diverges from the germline segment, which might be a read error. The chain joins TRBV4-2 to TRBJ2-5; maybe TRBD2 (5 bases). The DNA end is a closer match to TRBJ2-7, so the J assignment may be wrong. Germline V gene data show CDR1 as LGHNA and CDR2 as YNFKEQ. The length of the CDR3 is 13 residues. The CDR3 loop reads CASGQPGSDEQYF. The CDR3, as DNA: TGTGCCAGCGGCCAACCGGGATCCGACGAGCAGTACTTC.

This clonotype has ten or more counts. CDR3: CASSVQKSTDTQYF. CDR3 nucleotides: TGTGCCAGCAGCGTACAGAAGAGCACAGATACGCAGTATTTT. V is TRBV7-2 and J is TRBJ2-3; D remains ambiguous. This CDR3 region has 14 residues. The germline gives CDR1 SGHTA, CDR2 FQGNSA. The V gene lost 5 bases and the J gene lost 0 bases, with 9 bases spanning the gap.

The chain combines TRBV6-2 or TRBV6-3 with TRBJ2-7; D unresolved. V was cut by 5 bases and J by 7 bases, with 15 bases left in between. Germline lookup yields CDR1 MNHEY and CDR2 SVGEGT. The CDR3 totals 13 residues. CDR3 amino acids: CASSPNSYNEQYF. For the CDR3, the DNA is TGTGCCAGCAGTCCAAACTCCTACAATGAGCAGTACTTC.

This chain's CDR3 is CATIRGTNEQYF. CDR3 DNA: TGTGCCACCATTAGGGGTACCAATGAGCAGTACTTC. The J gene is TRBJ2-1, the V gene TRBV6-6; D may be TRBD1 (5 bases). With the DNA end fitting TRBJ2-7 better, the J assignment may be wrong. Per the germline V gene, CDR1 is MNHNY and CDR2 is SVGAGI (reference sequence). CDR3 length: 12 amino acids.

The rearrangement joins TRBV12-3 or TRBV12-4 to TRBJ2-3; D is uncertain. The CDR3 extends over 14 amino acids. The V gene lost 3 bases and the J gene lost 3 bases, with 10 bases spanning the gap. The CDR3 DNA reads TGTGCCAGCAGTTTTACTGGGCCGACAGATACGCAGTATTTT. Protein product: CASSFTGPTDTQYF.

V gene TRBV4-2 combines with J gene TRBJ2-1; 9 bases line up with TRBD1. Germline CDR1 LGHNA, CDR2 YNFKEQ. J lost 0 bases, V lost 5 bases, and 5 bases had no gene match. The CDR3 extends over 16 amino acids. As DNA, the CDR3 is TGTGCCAGCAGCGCCCGGGACAGGGTCTCCTACAATGAGCAGTTCTTC. It encodes CASSARDRVSYNEQFF.

Only a few counts were recorded for this clonotype. V usage is TRBV6-2 or TRBV6-3 and J usage is TRBJ2-4; D gene uncertain. V lost 8 bases and J lost 5, with 16 bases in between. The CDR3 has 14 residues. CDR1 is MNHEY and CDR2 is SVGEGT in the germline V gene. CDR3 nucleotides: TGTGCCAGCTGCCAAACCTTCGTCGAAAACATTCAGTACTTC. Protein product: CASCQTFVENIQYF.